This T cell receptor beta chain was identified in a study of T cell repertoires in cytomegalovirus infection. The CDR3 extends over 12 amino acids. Between the trimmed V and J ends, which lost 5 bases and 8 bases, there was a span of 15 bases. Germline-derived CDR1 and CDR2 are DFQATT and SNEGSKA (reference sequence). TCRdb used MiXCR to reprocess the reads, holding one entry per CDR3 protein. This table has 350,000 to 550,000 distinct CDR3 sequences, 31% appearing once. This clonotype appeared a few times. V and J are TRBV20-1 and TRBJ1-2; D is ambiguous. Sequencing used PBMCs. This sequence originates from a human donor in good health (CMV status not recorded). Some clones in this sample may be carry-over from other donors' samples. The CDR3 sequence: CSARTDLEGYTF. The DNA of the CDR3 is TGCAGTGCTCGGACTGATCTGGAAGGCTACACCTTC.